What follows are 23 T cell receptor beta chains derived from one specimen sequenced in a study of Tregs in tolerant kidney transplant recipients. The repertoire was sequenced with immunoSEQ multiplex PCR; TCRdb's copy has only in-frame clones and lacks some. This sample has 90,000 to 150,000 clones; 92% occur once, and the top ten carry roughly 0.63%. The source material was CD4+ T cells from blood. These receptors all come from a human donor in good health.

The chain joins TRBV2 to TRBJ2-1; 12 bases fit TRBD2. From germline, CDR1 is SNHLY and CDR2 FYNNEI. V lost 7 bases to trimming and J lost 8 bases; unmatched junction nucleotides: 6. The CDR3 is made up of 14 amino acids. CDR3 amino acids: CASILAGGRDEQFF. CDR3 coding DNA: TGTGCCAGCATTCTAGCGGGGGGGAGGGATGAGCAGTTCTTC.

The V gene is TRBV14, the J gene TRBJ2-7; a possible D gene is TRBD2 (5 bases). V lost 6 bases and J lost 2, with 17 bases in between. The CDR3 consists of 15 residues. Germline V lookup: CDR1 SGHDN, CDR2 FVKESK. The CDR3 sequence is CASSLRPAVPYEQYF. In DNA form, the CDR3 reads TGTGCCAGCAGTCTTCGGCCAGCGGTTCCCTACGAGCAGTACTTC.

J is TRBJ2-5 and V is TRBV5-1; no definite D call. V was trimmed by 3 bases and J by 1 base, leaving 7 bases between them. Per the germline V gene, CDR1 is SGHRS and CDR2 is YFSETQ. This CDR3 comprises 13 residues. CDR3 in amino acids: CASSWGSQETQYF. The CDR3 nucleotides are TGCGCCAGCAGCTGGGGTAGCCAAGAGACCCAGTACTTC.

V usage is TRBV6-1 and J usage is TRBJ1-6; D unclear. Germline V lookup: CDR1 MNHNS, CDR2 SASEGT. Trimming left V 8 bases short and J 13 bases short, with 12 bases between. The CDR3 covers 11 residues. CDR3 DNA: TGTGCCAGCGGAGCCCTAGGTCCCCTCCACTTT. Amino acid sequence: CASGALGPLHF.

The chain is built from TRBV6-5 and TRBJ1-1, with TRBD1 matching 7 bases. V trimming: 4 bases; J trimming: 2 bases; junction bases outside the gene matches: 4. Germline V CDR1 and CDR2: MNHEY, SVGAGI. The CDR3 is 14 residues long. The CDR3 sequence is CASSWGGGNTEAFF. CDR3 DNA: TGTGCCAGCAGTTGGGGAGGGGGCAACACTGAAGCTTTCTTT.

The V call is TRBV14, the J call TRBJ2-1, with 16 bases fitting TRBD2. The CDR3 consists of 20 residues. The V gene's germline CDR1 is SGHDN and CDR2 FVKESK. V shed 0 bases and J 1 base; nucleotides not matched to a gene: 6. The CDR3 DNA reads TGTGCCAGCAGCCAAGATTGGGGACTAGCGGGAGGGCAATCCTACAATGAGCAGTTCTTC. Its protein is CASSQDWGLAGGQSYNEQFF.

V usage is TRBV7-8 and J usage is TRBJ2-6; D may be TRBD1 (6 bases). Germline-derived CDR1 and CDR2 are SGHVS and FQNEAQ. CDR3 length equals 17 residues. V gave up 1 base and J gave up 4 bases, with 14 bases separating them. The CDR3 region has the DNA TGTGCCAGCAGCTTAGAGTTTGTGGGGACAGGGGCCAACGTCCTGACTTTC. Translated: CASSLEFVGTGANVLTF.

This chain connects TRBV2 to TRBJ1-2, with 8 bases that match TRBD1. The CDR3 spans 15 residues. Germline trimming cut 7 bases from V and 1 base from J; bases unmatched to any gene: 8. Germline CDR1 reads SNHLY; CDR2 reads FYNNEI. The CDR3 nucleotides are TGTGCCAGCATACCTAGGACAGGGAATAACTATGGCTACACCTTC. This sequence encodes CASIPRTGNNYGYTF.

This chain links TRBV4-1 with TRBJ2-7; D may correspond to TRBD1 or TRBD2 (5 bases each). Germline lookup yields CDR1 MGHRA and CDR2 YSYEKL. V lost 0 bases and J lost 2, with 14 bases in between. CDR3 size: 16 residues. This chain's CDR3 is CASSQDSGRGAYEQYF. The CDR3 DNA reads as TGCGCCAGCAGCCAAGATTCGGGACGGGGAGCCTACGAGCAGTACTTC.

The chain combines TRBV5-1 with TRBJ1-3; 10 nucleotides agree with TRBD1. Germline V gives CDR1 SGHRS, CDR2 YFSETQ. The CDR3 consists of 15 residues. With 7 bases clipped from V and 2 bases from J, the junction kept 6 bases outside the gene matches. The DNA of the CDR3 is TGCGCCAGCGGTACTGGGACAGGGGCTGGAAACACCATATATTTT. Protein sequence: CASGTGTGAGNTIYF.

V usage is TRBV30 and J usage is TRBJ2-3; tentative D call: TRBD1 (6 bases). The CDR3 is made up of 13 amino acids. Germline CDR1 GTSNPN, CDR2 SVGIG (reference sequence). Trimming took off 3 bases at V and 0 bases at J, with 7 bases between the two ends. CDR3 protein: CAWRGHSTDTQYF. The CDR3 nucleotides read TGTGCCTGGAGGGGACACAGCACAGATACGCAGTATTTT.

This chain joins TRBV6-5 and TRBJ2-5, with 13 positions matching TRBD2. J was trimmed by 2 bases and V by 6 bases; bases with no gene match: 3. The germline V gene has CDR1 MNHEY and CDR2 SVGAGI. The CDR3 covers 15 residues. The DNA for the CDR3 is TGTGCCAGCAGATTGGGACTAGCGGGACAAGAGACCCAGTACTTC. Protein: CASRLGLAGQETQYF.

V is TRBV5-1 and J is TRBJ1-1; D not resolved. This CDR3 is 14 amino acids long. V lost 4 bases and J lost 6, with 16 bases in between. CDR1 SGHRS and CDR2 YFSETQ come from the germline V gene. The CDR3 loop is CASSPGWRRAEAFF. CDR3 DNA sequence: TGCGCCAGCAGCCCGGGTTGGCGACGGGCTGAAGCTTTCTTT.

The chain couples TRBV19 to TRBJ2-7; 9 bases are shared with TRBD2. The V and J ends lost 4 bases and 2 bases, in that order; junction bases with no gene match: 9. The V gene's germline CDR1 is LNHDA and CDR2 SQIVND (reference sequence). This CDR3 is built from 16 residues. The CDR3: CASSRASGALTYEQYF. CDR3 coding DNA: TGTGCCAGTAGTAGGGCTAGCGGGGCCCTCACCTACGAGCAGTACTTC.

The chain uses TRBV7-8 and TRBJ2-3; D is undetermined. This CDR3 is 14 amino acids long. CDR1 is SGHVS and CDR2 is FQNEAQ in the germline V gene. V was cut by 5 bases and J by 2 bases, with 11 bases left in between. The CDR3 protein is CASSPDKYTDTQYF. Here the CDR3 DNA reads TGTGCCAGCAGCCCAGACAAATACACAGATACGCAGTATTTT. The full variable domain, completed using reference TRBV7-8 and TRBJ2-3, is GAGVSQSPRYKVAKRGQDVALRCDPISGHVSLFWYQQALGQGPEFLTYFQNEAQLDKSGLPSDRFFAERPEGSVSTLKIQRTQQEDSAVYLCASSPDKYTDTQYFGPGTRLTVL.

The CDR3 protein is CASTNGYQPQHF. Written as DNA, the CDR3 is TGTGCCAGCACCAATGGGTATCAGCCCCAGCATTTT. The genes are TRBV6-6 and TRBJ1-5; no clear D gene. Trimming left V 7 bases short and J 5 bases short, with 9 bases between. Germline CDR1 is MNHNY and CDR2 is SVGAGI (reference sequence). The CDR3 contains 12 residues.

This chain uses TRBV4-2 with TRBJ2-1; tentatively, D is TRBD2 (6 bases). The CDR3 runs to 18 residues. V was pared by 2 bases and J by 5 bases, with 22 bases between. Germline-derived CDR1 and CDR2 are LGHNA and YNFKEQ. DNA of the CDR3: TGTGCCAGCAGCCAATTCGATAACCGCGGTAGCGGCCACAATGAGCAGTTCTTC. Translation: CASSQFDNRGSGHNEQFF.

This sequence joins TRBV6-1 and TRBJ1-2; TRBD1 is a possible D gene (6 bases). The length of the CDR3 is 14 residues. V was pared by 6 bases and J by 4 bases, with 15 bases between. Germline V gene lookup returns CDR1 MNHNS and CDR2 SASEGT. The CDR3 region has the DNA TGTGCCAGCAGCGAGGACAGTCCTCCCTATGGCTACACCTTC. Its translation: CASSEDSPPYGYTF.

This chain uses TRBV7-3 with TRBJ2-2; D call uncertain. Trimming removed 2 bases from V and 1 base from J, with 2 bases in between. The CDR3 length is 13 residues. Germline V gene lookup returns CDR1 SGHTA and CDR2 FQGTGA. CDR3 sequence reads: CASSLGNTGELFF. CDR3 coding DNA: TGTGCCAGCAGCTTAGGGAACACCGGGGAGCTGTTTTTT. The entire variable domain, with the rest obtained from reference TRBV7-3 and TRBJ2-2, is as follows: GAGVSQTPSNKVTEKGKYVELRCDPISGHTALYWYRQSLGQGPEFLIYFQGTGAADDSGLPNDRFFAVRPEGSVSTLKIQRTERGDSAVYLCASSLGNTGELFFGEGSRLTVL.

This clone is a singleton in its sample. CDR3 protein: CASSPQGGVNSPLHF. CDR3 in DNA: TGTGCCAGCAGCCCCCAAGGGGGAGTGAATTCACCCCTCCACTTT. The chain uses TRBV11-2 and TRBJ1-6; D is possibly TRBD1 (6 bases). Germline values: CDR1 SGHAT, CDR2 FQNNGV. This CDR3 spans 15 amino acids. V shed 5 bases and J shed 7 bases, with 15 bases lying between them.

J is TRBJ2-7 and V is TRBV7-9; no definite D call. Trimming took 7 bases from V and 0 from J, leaving 16 bases between them. Per the germline V gene, CDR1 is SEHNR and CDR2 is FQNEAQ (reference sequence). There are 15 residues in the CDR3. The CDR3 loop is CASTTSTMSSYEQYF. The CDR3 DNA follows: TGTGCCAGCACCACCTCAACAATGAGCTCCTACGAGCAGTACTTC.

This chain connects TRBV5-1 to TRBJ1-4; D may be TRBD1 (6 bases). V lost 0 bases and J lost 8, with 17 bases in between. The CDR3 totals 16 residues. Germline V gene sequence: CDR1 SGHRS, CDR2 YFSETQ. CDR3 protein: CASSLAYRAGDEKLFF. CDR3 DNA sequence: TGCGCCAGCAGCTTGGCTTACAGGGCGGGAGACGAAAAACTGTTTTTT. The variable domain in full, with the rest retrieved from reference TRBV5-1 and TRBJ1-4, is KAGVTQTPRYLIKTRGQQVTLSCSPISGHRSVSWYQQTPGQGLQFLFEYFSETQRNKGNFPGRFSGRQFSNSRSEMNVSTLELGDSALYLCASSLAYRAGDEKLFFGSGTQLSVL.

The genes are TRBV27 and TRBJ1-5; the match to TRBD1 covers 7 bases. The CDR3 runs to 17 residues. In germline, CDR1 is MNHEY, CDR2 SMNVEV (reference sequence). The ends lost 4 bases at V and 2 bases at J; junction bases unmatched: 11. The CDR3: CASSYTGAGFGNQPQHF. As DNA, the CDR3 is TGTGCCAGCAGTTATACAGGGGCGGGCTTCGGCAATCAGCCCCAGCATTTT.